This TCR beta chain was documented in a study of blood T cell repertoires in COVID-19. Across the whole study: Acute and convalescent COVID-19 samples came from the United States, Italy and Spain. Sample material is recorded as cDNA or gDNA derived from T cells, B-cell-depleted T cells, or PBMCs.

Per the study methods: Reference gene primer amplification yielded estimated nucleated cell counts. The repertoire was sequenced with immunoSEQ multiplex PCR; TCRdb's copy has only in-frame clones and lacks some. The DNA was the basis for D and trimming; V, J and clone size are from that table. Of 30,000 to 40,000 clones listed, roughly 88% are singletons. The sequenced sample was peripheral blood. This receptor was taken from a man aged 70 or older with active COVID-19.

The CDR3 region is CASSPGTGGTGELFF. The CDR3 bases are TGTGCCAGCAGTCCCGGGACTGGTGGGACCGGGGAGCTGTTTTTT. The chain has TRBV28 and TRBJ2-2, with D possibly being TRBD2 (6 bases). The CDR3 covers 15 residues. The V end was cut by 5 bases, the J end by 5 bases, with 15 bases between. Germline CDR1 reads MDHEN; CDR2 reads SYDVKM.